This TCR beta chain was documented in a study of blood T cell repertoires in COVID-19. As for the study in general: Whether acute or convalescent, the COVID-19 samples came from the United States, Italy and Spain. Sources were T cells, B-cell-depleted T cells, or PBMCs; the material itself was cDNA or gDNA.

As originally analysed: Counts of nucleated cells, estimated from reference gene primer amplification, were obtained. TCRdb's table, derived via immunoSEQ multiplex PCR, lists solely in-frame clones and lacks some. V, J and clone size were drawn from that table, and D and trimming were deduced from the DNA. The table lists 350,000 to 450,000 clones, 85% of them singletons. From germline, CDR1 is ENHRY and CDR2 SYGVKD. The V end lost 3 bases, the J end lost 7 bases, and 19 bases lay between the germline ends. CDR3 length: 16 residues. V gene TRBV10-3 combines with J gene TRBJ1-5; D possibly corresponds to TRBD1 (6 bases). Sequenced material: peripheral blood. This receptor was taken from a woman under 30 with acute or convalescent COVID-19. The CDR3 DNA sequence: TGTGCCATCAGTGAAAGGGACACGGTAGCAAAACAGCCCCAGCATTTT. Its protein is CAISERDTVAKQPQHF.